This TCR beta chain was sequenced for a study of T cell changes during pregnancy in multiple sclerosis. The CDR3 has 13 residues. V lost 3 bases to trimming and J lost 8 bases, with 12 bases between them. From germline, CDR1 is SGDLS and CDR2 YYNGEE. Only one count was recorded for this clone. Profiled with immunoSEQ multiplex PCR; TCRdb holds only in-frame clones, not every one. The sample has 30,000 to 40,000 clones; 91% are singletons. The rearrangement uses TRBV9 and TRBJ2-1, with D hard to call. The starting material was CD4+ T cells from peripheral blood mononuclear cells, obtained in the third trimester of pregnancy. The receptor comes from a female donor in good health, enrolled as a control in a pregnancy study. The CDR3 DNA is TGTGCCAGCAGCGCCCTTCTGGGCGATGAGCAGTTCTTC. It specifies CASSALLGDEQFF.